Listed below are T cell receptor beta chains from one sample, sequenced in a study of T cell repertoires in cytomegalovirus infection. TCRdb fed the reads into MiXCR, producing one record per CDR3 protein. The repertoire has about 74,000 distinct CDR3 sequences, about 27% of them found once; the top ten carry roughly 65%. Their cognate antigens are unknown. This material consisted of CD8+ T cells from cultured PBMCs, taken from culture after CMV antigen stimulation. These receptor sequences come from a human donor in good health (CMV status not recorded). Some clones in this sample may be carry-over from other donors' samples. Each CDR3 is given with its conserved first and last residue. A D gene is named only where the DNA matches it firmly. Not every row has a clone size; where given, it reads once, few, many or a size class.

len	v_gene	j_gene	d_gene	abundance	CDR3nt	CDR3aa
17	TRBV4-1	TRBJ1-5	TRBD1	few	TGCGCCAGCAGCCAGATGGGGGACAGGACAGATAGTCAGCCCCAGCATTTT	CASSQMGDRTDSQPQHF
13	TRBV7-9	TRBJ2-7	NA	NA	TGTGCCAGCAGCCGGGACCAAACCTACGAGCAGTACTTC	CASSRDQTYEQYF
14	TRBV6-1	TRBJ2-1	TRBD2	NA	TGTGCCAGCAGTGATTCGGGAGGGCCGGATGAGCAGTTCTTC	CASSDSGGPDEQFF
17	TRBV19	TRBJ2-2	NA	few	TGTGCCAGTAGTATTTGGAGGGTATCGTCGAACACCGGGGAGCTGTTTTTT	CASSIWRVSSNTGELFF
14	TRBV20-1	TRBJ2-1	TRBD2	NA	TGCAGTGCGAGGACTAGCGGGAGAGACAATGAGCAGTTCTTC	CSARTSGRDNEQFF
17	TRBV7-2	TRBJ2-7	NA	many	TGTGCCAGCAGTTTTTCCCCTCTTACCGAGGGGAACTACGAGCAGTACTTC	CASSFSPLTEGNYEQYF
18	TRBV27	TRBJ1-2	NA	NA	TGTGCCAGCAGTTTATCGGGGGTGGGTGGAGGGAGAGCCTATGGCTACACCTTC	CASSLSGVGGGRAYGYTF
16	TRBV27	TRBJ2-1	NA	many	TGTGCCAGCAGCCGGACTGTCACAACGATCTACAATGAGCAGTTCTTC	CASSRTVTTIYNEQFF
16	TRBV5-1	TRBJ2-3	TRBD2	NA	TGCGCCAGCAGCTTTTTGACTAGCGGGGGCCCAGATACGCAGTATTTT	CASSFLTSGGPDTQYF
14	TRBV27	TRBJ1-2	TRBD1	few	TGTGCCAGCAGTCCCTGGACAGGGAGCTATGGCTACACCTTC	CASSPWTGSYGYTF
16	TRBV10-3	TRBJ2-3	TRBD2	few	TGTGCCACCAATGGGAAACCTAGCGGGGGCCCAGATACGCAGTATTTT	CATNGKPSGGPDTQYF
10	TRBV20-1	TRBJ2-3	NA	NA	TGCAGTGCTCATACAGATACGCAGTATTTT	CSAHTDTQYF
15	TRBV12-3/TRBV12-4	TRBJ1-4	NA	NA	TGTGCCAGCAGTTTAGCAAGGGGTCCAAGGGAAAAACTGTTTTTT	CASSLARGPREKLFF